Listed here is a single T cell receptor (beta chain). What it binds is not known. Germline trimming cut 3 bases from V and 7 bases from J; bases unmatched to any gene: 11. The CDR3 is 17 amino acids. Germline CDR1 LGHNA, CDR2 YSLEER. The data originate from a study of molecular identifiers for immune sequencing clone quantification. TCRdb reprocessed the PCR reads via MiXCR and lists one record per CDR3 protein. The table shows about 510,000 distinct CDR3 sequences, with over 20% occurring only once. Whole-study findings and limits: Clones above 20 RNA copies held over 99% of effector molecules, under 1% in naive cells.

This clonotype originated in a human donor in good health. Some libraries in this study had Jurkat cell RNA spiked in. V and J are TRBV4-3 and TRBJ2-7; 14 nucleotides match TRBD2. Sequencing input: naive CD8+ T cells from blood, with Jurkat cell RNA spiked in. As for subset: FACS-sorted CD8+CD4-CCR7+CD45RA+ naive T cells. The CDR3 region is CASSQGTSGRAGEEQYF. CDR3 DNA sequence: TGCGCCAGCAGCCAGGGGACTAGCGGGAGAGCAGGGGAGGAGCAGTACTTC.